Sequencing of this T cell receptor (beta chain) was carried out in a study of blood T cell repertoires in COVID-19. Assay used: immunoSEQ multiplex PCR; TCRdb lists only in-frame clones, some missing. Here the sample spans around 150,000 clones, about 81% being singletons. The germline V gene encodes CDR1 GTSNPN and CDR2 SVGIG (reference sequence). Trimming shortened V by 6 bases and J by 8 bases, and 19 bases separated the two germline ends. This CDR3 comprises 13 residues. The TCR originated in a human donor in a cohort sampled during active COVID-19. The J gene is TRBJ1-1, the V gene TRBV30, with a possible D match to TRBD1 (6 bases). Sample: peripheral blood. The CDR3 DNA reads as TGTGCCTGTATACAAATCGGACAGCCCGAAGCTTTCTTT. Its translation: CACIQIGQPEAFF.